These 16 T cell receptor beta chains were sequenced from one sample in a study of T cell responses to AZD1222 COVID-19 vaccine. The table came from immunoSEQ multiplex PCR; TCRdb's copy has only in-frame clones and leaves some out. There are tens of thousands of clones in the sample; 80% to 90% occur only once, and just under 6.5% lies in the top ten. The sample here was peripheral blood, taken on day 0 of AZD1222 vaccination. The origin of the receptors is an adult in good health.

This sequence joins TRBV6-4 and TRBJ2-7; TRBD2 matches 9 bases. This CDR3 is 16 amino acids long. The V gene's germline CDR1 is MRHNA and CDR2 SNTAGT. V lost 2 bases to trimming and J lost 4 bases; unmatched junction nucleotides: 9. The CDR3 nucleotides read TGTGCCAGCAGTGACCCGATGCGGGAGGGTTGTTACGAGCAGTACTTC. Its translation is CASSDPMREGCYEQYF.

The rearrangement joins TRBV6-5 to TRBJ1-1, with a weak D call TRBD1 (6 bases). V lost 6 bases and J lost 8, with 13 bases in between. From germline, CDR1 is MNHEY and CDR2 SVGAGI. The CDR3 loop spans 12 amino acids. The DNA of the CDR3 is TGTGCCAGCAGCCAGGACAGTTTAGAAGCTTTCTTT. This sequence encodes CASSQDSLEAFF.

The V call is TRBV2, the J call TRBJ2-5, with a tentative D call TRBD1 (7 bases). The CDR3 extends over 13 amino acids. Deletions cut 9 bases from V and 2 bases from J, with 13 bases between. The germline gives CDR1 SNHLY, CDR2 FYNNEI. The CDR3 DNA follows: TGTGCCAGGGGAGGACAGGCACAAGAGACCCAGTACTTC. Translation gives CARGGQAQETQYF.

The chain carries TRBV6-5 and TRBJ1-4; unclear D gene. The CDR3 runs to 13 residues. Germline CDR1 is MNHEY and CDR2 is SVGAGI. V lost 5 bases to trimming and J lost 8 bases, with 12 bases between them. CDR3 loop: CASSRQDREKLFF. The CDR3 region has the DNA TGTGCCAGCAGTCGGCAGGACCGCGAAAAACTGTTTTTT.

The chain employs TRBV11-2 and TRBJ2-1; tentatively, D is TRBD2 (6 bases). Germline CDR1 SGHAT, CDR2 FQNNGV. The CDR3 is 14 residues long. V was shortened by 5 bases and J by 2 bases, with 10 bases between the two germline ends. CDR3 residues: CASSHSGTYNEQFF. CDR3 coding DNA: TGTGCCAGCAGCCATAGCGGAACCTACAATGAGCAGTTCTTC.

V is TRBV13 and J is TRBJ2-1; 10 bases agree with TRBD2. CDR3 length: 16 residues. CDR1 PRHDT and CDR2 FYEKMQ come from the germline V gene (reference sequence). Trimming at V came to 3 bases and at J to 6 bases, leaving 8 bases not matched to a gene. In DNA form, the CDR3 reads TGTGCCAGCAGCTTTGAGCGGGGGGGCTTCTTCAATGAGCAGTTCTTC. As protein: CASSFERGGFFNEQFF.

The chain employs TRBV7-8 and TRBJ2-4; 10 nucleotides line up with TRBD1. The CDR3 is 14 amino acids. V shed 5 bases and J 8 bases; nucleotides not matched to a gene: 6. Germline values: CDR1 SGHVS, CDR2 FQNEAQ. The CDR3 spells CASSPGDRGDIQYF. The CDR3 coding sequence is TGTGCCAGCAGCCCGGGGGACAGGGGAGACATTCAGTACTTC.

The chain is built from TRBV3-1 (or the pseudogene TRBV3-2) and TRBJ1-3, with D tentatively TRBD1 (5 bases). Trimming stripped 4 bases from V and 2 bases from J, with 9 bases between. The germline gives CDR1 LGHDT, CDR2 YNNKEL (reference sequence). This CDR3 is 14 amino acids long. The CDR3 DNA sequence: TGTGCCAGCAGCCTTTCGGGGGCTGGAAACACCATATATTTT. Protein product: CASSLSGAGNTIYF.

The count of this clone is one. The CDR3 sequence is CASSPQVPGGTDTQYF. The DNA of the CDR3 is TGTGCCAGCTCACCGCAGGTGCCAGGGGGCACAGATACGCAGTATTTT. The chain employs TRBV18 and TRBJ2-3; possibly TRBD1 for D (6 bases). Trimming removed 3 bases from V and 1 base from J, with 14 bases in between. From germline, CDR1 is KGHSH and CDR2 LQKENI. The CDR3 length is 16 residues.

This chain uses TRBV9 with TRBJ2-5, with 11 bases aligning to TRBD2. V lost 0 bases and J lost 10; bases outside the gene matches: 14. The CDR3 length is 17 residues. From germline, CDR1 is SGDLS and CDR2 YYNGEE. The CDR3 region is CASSVGSGLAGENRQYF. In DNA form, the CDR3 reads TGTGCCAGCAGCGTAGGTTCTGGACTAGCGGGCGAGAACCGCCAGTACTTC.

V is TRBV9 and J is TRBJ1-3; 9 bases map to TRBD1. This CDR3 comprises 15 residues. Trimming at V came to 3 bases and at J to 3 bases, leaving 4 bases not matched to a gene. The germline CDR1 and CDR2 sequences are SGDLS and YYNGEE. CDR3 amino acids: CASSAGQGVGNTIYF. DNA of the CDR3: TGTGCCAGCAGCGCGGGACAGGGCGTTGGAAACACCATATATTTT.

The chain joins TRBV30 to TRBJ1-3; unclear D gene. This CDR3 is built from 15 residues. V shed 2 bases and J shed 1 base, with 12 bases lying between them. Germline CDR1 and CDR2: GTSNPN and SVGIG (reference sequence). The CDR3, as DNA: TGTGCCTGGAGTCGTCCCGGCTCGTCTGGAAACACCATATATTTT. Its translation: CAWSRPGSSGNTIYF.

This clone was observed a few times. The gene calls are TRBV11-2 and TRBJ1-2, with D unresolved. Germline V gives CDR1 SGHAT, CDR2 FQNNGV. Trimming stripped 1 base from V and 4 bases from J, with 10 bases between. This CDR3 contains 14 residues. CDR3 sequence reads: CASSLGLDSYGYTF. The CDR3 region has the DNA TGTGCCAGCAGCTTAGGTCTGGATTCCTATGGCTACACCTTC.

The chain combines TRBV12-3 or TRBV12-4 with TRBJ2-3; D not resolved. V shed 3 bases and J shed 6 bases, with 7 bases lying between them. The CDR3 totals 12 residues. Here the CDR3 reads CASSFEEDTQYF. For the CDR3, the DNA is TGTGCCAGCAGTTTTGAGGAGGATACGCAGTATTTT.

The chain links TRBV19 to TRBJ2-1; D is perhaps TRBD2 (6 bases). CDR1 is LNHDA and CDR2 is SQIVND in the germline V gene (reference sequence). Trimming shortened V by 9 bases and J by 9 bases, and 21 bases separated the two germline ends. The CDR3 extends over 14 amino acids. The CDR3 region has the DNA TGTGCCAGAAAGGGGACGCCCGGGGGAAGTGAGCAGTTCTTC. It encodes CARKGTPGGSEQFF.

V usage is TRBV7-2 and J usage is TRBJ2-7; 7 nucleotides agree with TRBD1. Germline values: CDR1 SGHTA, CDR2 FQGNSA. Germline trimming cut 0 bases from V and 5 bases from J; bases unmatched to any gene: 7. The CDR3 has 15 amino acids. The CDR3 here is CASSLAMGQYHEQYF. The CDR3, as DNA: TGTGCCAGCAGCTTAGCGATGGGACAGTATCACGAGCAGTACTTC.